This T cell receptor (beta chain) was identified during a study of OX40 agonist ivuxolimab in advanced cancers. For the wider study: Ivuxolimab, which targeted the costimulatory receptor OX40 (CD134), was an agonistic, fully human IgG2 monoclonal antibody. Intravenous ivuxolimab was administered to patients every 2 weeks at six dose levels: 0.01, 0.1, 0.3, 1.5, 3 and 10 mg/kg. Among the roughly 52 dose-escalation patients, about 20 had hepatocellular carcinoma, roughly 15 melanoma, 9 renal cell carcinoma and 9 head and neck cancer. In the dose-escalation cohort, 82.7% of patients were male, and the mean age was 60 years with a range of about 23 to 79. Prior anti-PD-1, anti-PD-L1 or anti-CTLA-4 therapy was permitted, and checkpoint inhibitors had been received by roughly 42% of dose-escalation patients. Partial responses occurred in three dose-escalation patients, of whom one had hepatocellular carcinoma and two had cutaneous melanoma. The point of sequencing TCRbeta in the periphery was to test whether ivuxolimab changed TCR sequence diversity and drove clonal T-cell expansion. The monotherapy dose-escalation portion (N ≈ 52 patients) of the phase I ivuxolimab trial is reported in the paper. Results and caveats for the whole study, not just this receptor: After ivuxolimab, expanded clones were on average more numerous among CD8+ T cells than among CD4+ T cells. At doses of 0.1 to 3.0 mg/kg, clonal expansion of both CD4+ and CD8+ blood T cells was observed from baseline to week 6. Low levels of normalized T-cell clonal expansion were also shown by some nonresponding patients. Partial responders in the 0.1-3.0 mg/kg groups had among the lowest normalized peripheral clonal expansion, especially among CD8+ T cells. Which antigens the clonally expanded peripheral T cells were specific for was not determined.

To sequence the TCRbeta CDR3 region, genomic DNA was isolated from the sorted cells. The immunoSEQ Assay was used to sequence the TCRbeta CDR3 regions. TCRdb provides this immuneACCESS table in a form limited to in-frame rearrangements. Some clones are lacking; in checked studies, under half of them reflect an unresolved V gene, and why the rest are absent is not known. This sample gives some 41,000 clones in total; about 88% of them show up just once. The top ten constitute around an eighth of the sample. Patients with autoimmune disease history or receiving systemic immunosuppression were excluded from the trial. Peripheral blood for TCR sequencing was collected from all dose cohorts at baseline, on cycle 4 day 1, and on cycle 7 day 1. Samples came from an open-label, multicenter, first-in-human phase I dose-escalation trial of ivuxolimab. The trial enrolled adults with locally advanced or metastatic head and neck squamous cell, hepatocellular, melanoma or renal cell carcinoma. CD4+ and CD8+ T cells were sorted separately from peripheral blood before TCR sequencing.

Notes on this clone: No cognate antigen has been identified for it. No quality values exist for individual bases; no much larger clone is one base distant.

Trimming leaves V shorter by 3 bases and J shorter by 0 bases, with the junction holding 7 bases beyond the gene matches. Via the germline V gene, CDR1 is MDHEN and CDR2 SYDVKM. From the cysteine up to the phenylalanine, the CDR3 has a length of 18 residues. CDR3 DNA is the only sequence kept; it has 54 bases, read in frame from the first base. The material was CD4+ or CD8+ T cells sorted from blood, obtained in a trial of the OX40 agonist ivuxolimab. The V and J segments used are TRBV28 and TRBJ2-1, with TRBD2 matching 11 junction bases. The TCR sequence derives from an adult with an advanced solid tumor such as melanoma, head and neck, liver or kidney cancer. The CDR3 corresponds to CASSFPTSGESSYNEQFF. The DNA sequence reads TGTGCCAGCAGTTTCCCGACTAGCGGGGAAAGCTCCTACAATGAGCAGTTCTTC. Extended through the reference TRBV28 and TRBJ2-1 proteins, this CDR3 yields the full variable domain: DVKVTQSSRYLVKRTGEKVFLECVQDMDHENMFWYRQDPGLGLRLIYFSYDVKMKEKGDIPEGYSVSREKKERFSLILESASTNQTSMYLCASSFPTSGESSYNEQFFGPGTRLTVL.